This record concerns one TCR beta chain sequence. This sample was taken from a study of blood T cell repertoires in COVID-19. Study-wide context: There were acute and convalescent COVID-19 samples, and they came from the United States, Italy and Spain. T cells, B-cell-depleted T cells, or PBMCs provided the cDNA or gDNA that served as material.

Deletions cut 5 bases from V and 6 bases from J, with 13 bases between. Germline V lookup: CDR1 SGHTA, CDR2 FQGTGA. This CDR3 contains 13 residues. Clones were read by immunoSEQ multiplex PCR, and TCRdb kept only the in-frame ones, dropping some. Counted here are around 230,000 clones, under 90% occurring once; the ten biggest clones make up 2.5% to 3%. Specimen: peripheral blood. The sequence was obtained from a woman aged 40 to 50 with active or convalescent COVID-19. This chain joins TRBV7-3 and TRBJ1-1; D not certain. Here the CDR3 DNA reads TGTGCCAGCAGCCCCGCGGGTTACGCTGAAGCTTTCTTT. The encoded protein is CASSPAGYAEAFF.